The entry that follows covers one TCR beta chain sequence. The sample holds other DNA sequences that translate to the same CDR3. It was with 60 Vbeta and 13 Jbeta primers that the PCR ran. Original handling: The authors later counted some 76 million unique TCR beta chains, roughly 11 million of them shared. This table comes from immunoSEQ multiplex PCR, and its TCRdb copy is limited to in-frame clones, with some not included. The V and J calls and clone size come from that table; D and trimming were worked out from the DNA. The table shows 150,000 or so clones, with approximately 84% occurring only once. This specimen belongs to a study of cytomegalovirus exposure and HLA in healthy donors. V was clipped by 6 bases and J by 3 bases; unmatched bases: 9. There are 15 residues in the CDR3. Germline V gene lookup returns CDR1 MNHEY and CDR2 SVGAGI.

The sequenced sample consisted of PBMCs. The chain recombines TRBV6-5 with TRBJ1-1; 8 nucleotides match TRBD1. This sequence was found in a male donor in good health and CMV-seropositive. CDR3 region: CASSLGQEAYTEAFF. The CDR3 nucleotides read TGTGCCAGCAGCCTGGGACAGGAGGCGTACACTGAAGCTTTCTTT.